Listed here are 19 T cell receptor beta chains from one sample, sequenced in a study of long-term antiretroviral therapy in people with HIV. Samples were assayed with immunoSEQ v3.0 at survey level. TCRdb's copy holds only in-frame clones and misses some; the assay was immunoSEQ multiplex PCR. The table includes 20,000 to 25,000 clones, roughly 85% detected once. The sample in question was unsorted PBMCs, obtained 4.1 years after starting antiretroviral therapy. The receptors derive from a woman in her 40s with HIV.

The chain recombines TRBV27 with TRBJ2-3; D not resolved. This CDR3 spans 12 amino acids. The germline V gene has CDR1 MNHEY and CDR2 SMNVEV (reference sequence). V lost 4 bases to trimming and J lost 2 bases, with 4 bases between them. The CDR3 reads CASSSHTDTQYF. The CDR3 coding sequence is TGTGCCAGCAGTTCGCACACAGATACGCAGTATTTT.

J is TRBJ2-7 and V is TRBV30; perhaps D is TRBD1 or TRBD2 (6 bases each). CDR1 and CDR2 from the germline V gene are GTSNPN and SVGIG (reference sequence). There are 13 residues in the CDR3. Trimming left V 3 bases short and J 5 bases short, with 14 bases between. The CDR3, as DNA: TGTGCCTGGAGGTGGGGGGCGTACCACGAGCAGTACTTC. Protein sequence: CAWRWGAYHEQYF.

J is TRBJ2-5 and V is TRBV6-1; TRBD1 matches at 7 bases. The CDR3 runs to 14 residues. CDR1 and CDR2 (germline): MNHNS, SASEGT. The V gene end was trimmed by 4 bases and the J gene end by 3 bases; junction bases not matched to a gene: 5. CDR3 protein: CASSVRGGEETQYF. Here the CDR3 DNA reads TGTGCCAGCAGTGTTAGAGGGGGCGAAGAGACCCAGTACTTC.

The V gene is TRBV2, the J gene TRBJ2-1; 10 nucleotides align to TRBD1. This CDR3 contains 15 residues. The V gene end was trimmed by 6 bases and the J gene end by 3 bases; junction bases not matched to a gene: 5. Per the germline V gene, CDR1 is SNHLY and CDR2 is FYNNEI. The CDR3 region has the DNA TGTGCCAGCAGGTCCGGGACAGGGGACTACAATGAGCAGTTCTTC. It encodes CASRSGTGDYNEQFF.

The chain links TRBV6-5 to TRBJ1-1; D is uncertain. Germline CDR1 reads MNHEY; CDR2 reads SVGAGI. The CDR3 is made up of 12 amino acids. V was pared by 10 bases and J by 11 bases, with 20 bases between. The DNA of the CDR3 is TGTGCCACGCACACCGGACCGGTATCGGCTTTCTTT. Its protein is CATHTGPVSAFF.

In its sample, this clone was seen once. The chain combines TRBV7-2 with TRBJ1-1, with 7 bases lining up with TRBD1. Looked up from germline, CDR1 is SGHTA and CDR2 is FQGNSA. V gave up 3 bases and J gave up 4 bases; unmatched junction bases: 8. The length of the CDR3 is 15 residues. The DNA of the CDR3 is TGTGCCAGCAGCTTTAAGGGGGCCAGGGTCACTGAAGCTTTCTTT. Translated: CASSFKGARVTEAFF.

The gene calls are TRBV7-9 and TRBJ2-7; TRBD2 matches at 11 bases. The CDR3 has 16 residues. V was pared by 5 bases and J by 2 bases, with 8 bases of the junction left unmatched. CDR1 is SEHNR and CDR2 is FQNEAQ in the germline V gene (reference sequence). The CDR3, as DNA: TGTGCCAGCAGCCCCGGACTAGCGGGTGCCACCTACGAGCAGTACTTC. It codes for CASSPGLAGATYEQYF.

CDR3 sequence reads: CATRHTGTGFISPLHF. The CDR3 DNA sequence: TGTGCCACCAGACACACCGGGACAGGATTTATTTCACCCCTCCACTTT. The J gene is TRBJ1-6, the V gene TRBV15; 8 bases are shared with TRBD1. V lost 6 bases to trimming and J lost 9 bases; unmatched junction nucleotides: 13. CDR1 and CDR2 from the germline V gene are LNHNV and YYDKDF (reference sequence). The CDR3 is 16 amino acids.

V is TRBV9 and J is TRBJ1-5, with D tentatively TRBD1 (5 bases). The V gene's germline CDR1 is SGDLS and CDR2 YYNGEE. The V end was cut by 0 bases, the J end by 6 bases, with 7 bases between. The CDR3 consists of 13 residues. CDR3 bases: TGTGCCAGCAGCGTAGGGGGGGGTCAGCCCCAGCATTTT. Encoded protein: CASSVGGGQPQHF.

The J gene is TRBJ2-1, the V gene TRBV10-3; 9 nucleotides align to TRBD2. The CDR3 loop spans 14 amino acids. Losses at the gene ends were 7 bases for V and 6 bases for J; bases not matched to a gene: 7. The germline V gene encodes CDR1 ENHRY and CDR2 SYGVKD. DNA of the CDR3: TGTGCCATCATGGCTAGCGGGGTGGGCAATGAGCAGTTCTTC. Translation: CAIMASGVGNEQFF.

CDR3 sequence reads: CASSFPLAGVGEQFF. In nucleotides, the CDR3 is TGTGCCAGCAGCTTTCCCCTAGCGGGAGTGGGTGAGCAGTTCTTC. V gene TRBV7-8 combines with J gene TRBJ2-1, with 10 bases lining up with TRBD2. The germline CDR1 and CDR2 sequences are SGHVS and FQNEAQ. V was pared by 3 bases and J by 9 bases, with 8 bases of the junction left unmatched. This CDR3 spans 15 amino acids.

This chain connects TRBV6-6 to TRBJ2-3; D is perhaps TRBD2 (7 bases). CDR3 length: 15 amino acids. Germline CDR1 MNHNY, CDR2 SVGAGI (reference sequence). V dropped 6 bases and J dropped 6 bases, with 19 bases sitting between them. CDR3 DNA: TGTGCCAGCAGCCTCCCATCGGGGGGCGCGGATACGCAGTATTTT. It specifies CASSLPSGGADTQYF.

The DNA for the CDR3 is TGCGCCAGCAGCCAAGAAAGGACCCTTAATGAGCAGTTCTTC. Translation: CASSQERTLNEQFF. The V call is TRBV4-1, the J call TRBJ2-1; unclear D gene. Trimming left V 0 bases short and J 7 bases short, with 10 bases between. The length of the CDR3 is 14 residues. CDR1 is MGHRA and CDR2 is YSYEKL in the germline V gene.

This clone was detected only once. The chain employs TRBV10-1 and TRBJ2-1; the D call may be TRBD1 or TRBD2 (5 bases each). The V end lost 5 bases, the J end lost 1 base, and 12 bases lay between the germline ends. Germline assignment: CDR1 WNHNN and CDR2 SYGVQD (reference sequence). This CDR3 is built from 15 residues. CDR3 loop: CASSTQWGSYNEQFF. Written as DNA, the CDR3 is TGCGCCAGCAGTACCCAATGGGGGTCCTACAATGAGCAGTTCTTC.

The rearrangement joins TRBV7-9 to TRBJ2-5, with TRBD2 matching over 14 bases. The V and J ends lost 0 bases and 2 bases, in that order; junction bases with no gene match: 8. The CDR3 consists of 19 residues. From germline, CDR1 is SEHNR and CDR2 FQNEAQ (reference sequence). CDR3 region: CASSLAGTSGGPPQETQYF. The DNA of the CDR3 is TGTGCCAGCAGCTTAGCGGGGACTAGCGGGGGACCACCTCAAGAGACCCAGTACTTC.

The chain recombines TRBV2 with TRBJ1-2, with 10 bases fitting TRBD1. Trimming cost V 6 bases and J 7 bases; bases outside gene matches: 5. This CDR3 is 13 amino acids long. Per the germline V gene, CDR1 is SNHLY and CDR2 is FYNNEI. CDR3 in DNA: TGTGCCAGCAGGGGACAGGGGAGAGGTGGCTACACCTTC. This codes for CASRGQGRGGYTF.

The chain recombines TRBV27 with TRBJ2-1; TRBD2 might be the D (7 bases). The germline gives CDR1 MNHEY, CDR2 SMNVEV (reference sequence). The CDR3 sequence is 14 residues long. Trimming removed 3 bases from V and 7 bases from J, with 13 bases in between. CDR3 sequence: CASSLGGGWNEQFF. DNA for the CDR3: TGTGCCAGCAGTTTGGGAGGGGGGTGGAATGAGCAGTTCTTC.

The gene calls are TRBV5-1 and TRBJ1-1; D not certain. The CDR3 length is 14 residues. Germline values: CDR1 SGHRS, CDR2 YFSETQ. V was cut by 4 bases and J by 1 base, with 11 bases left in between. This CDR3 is CASSSSSGNTEAFF. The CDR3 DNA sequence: TGCGCCAGCAGCAGTAGCTCTGGGAACACTGAAGCTTTCTTT.

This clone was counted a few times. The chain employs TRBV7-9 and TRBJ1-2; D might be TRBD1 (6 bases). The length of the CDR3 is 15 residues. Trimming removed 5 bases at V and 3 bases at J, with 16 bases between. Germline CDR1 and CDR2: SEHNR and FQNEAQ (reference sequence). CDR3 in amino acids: CASSPTGPVDYGYTF. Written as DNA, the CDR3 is TGTGCCAGCAGCCCCACAGGGCCGGTGGACTATGGCTACACCTTC.